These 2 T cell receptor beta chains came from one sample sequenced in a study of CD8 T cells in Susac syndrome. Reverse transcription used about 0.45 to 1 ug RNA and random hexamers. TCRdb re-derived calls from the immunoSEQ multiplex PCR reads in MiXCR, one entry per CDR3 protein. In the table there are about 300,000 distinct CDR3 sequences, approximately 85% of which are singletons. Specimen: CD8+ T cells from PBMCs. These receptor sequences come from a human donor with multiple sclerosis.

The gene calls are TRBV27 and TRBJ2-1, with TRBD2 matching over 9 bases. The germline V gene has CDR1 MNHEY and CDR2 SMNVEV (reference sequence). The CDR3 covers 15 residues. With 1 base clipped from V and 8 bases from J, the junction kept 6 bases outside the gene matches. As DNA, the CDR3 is TGTGCCAGCAGTTTATTAGCGGGAGCGGTCGATGAGCAGTTCTTC. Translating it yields CASSLLAGAVDEQFF.

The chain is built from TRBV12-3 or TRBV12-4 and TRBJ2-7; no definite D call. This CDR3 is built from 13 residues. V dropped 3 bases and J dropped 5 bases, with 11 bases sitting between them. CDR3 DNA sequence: TGTGCCAGCAGTTTGGGGTATCAGAACGAGCAGTACTTC. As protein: CASSLGYQNEQYF.